The present T cell receptor beta chain was sequenced within a study of shared clonotypes between healthy human individuals. Comment on this clone: Its antigen is unknown.

Donors were healthy HIV-negative adults without recent acute infections or vaccinations. The study drew all its donors from Caucasian adults living in Nashville, Tennessee. Splitting of CD4+ cells produced CD45RA+ naive and CD45RA-negative memory subsets. Whole-study results and caveats: Some clonotypes were shared by all four sorted-subset donors, while others were not shared. The non-shared ones had lower generation probabilities than the shared ones.

V was clipped by 6 bases and J by 5 bases; unmatched bases: 9. The CDR3 runs 15 residues. Germline loops: CDR1 MDHEN, CDR2 SYDVKM. Only in-frame clones appear in the TCRdb table, and some are missing; sequencing was by immunoSEQ multiplex PCR. The data hold a few million clones, with around nine tenths observed a single time. This chain uses TRBV28 with TRBJ1-2, with 10 bases aligning to TRBD1. The sequence derives from a man aged 18-30 years in good health. Sequencing used naive CD4+ T cells sorted from blood. The subset was: CD45RA+ positively selected. The CDR3 protein is CASRTRDRGLYGYTF. CDR3 DNA: TGTGCCAGCAGAACCCGGGACAGGGGTTTGTATGGCTACACCTTC.